This is a list of T cell receptor beta chains from one sample in a study of shared T cell receptors in the human thymus. Data came from immunoSEQ multiplex PCR; TCRdb stores just in-frame clones and leaves some out. The sample lists fewer than 700,000 clones, roughly 88% occurring once. These data are also associated with another study on human thymus T cells.

The source material was thymocytes. The source of these receptors is a boy under two years old with a congenital heart defect. CDR3s include the opening cysteine and the closing phenylalanine or tryptophan. D genes are given only for firm matches. Clone size, where shown, is once, few, many, or a class for clones that have expanded.

j_call | v_call | clone_size | d_call | cdr3_aa | cdr3_nt
TRBJ2-7 | TRBV7-9 | . | . | CASNTPPRQYF | TGTGCCAGCAACACGCCGCCAAGGCAGTACTTC
TRBJ2-7 | TRBV20-1 | once | . | CSASGGTGQYF | TGCAGTGCTAGCGGCGGTACCGGGCAGTACTTC
TRBJ2-2 | TRBV27 | . | . | CASSLKGWTGELFF | TGTGCCAGCAGTTTAAAGGGGTGGACCGGGGAGCTGTTTTTT
TRBJ2-7 | TRBV6-1 | . | . | CASSELTGRLGSYEQYF | TGTGCCAGCAGTGAGCTTACAGGGCGTTTAGGCTCCTACGAGCAGTACTTC
TRBJ1-2 | TRBV27 | . | TRBD1 | CASGRGPAGYTF | TGTGCCAGCGGCAGGGGGCCCGCTGGCTACACCTTC
TRBJ2-3 | TRBV5-6 | . | . | CASSLAVIRVADTQYF | TGTGCCAGCAGCTTGGCAGTAATCAGGGTAGCAGATACGCAGTATTTT
TRBJ2-1 | TRBV4-1 | . | . | CASSQDPGPYNEQFF | TGCGCCAGCAGCCAAGATCCTGGCCCCTACAATGAGCAGTTCTTC
TRBJ2-1 | TRBV29-1 | . | TRBD2 | CSVPSGNNNEQFF | TGCAGCGTCCCCAGCGGGAACAACAATGAGCAGTTCTTC
TRBJ1-2 | TRBV9 | once | . | CASSGRVLVF | TGTGCCAGCAGCGGACGAGTCCTAGTCTTC
TRBJ2-5 | TRBV5-4 | . | . | CASSLERGGAVETQYF | TGTGCCAGCAGCTTGGAAAGGGGGGGCGCGGTGGAGACCCAGTACTTC
TRBJ2-1 | TRBV7-2 | . | TRBD2 | CASSLEREQYNEQFF | TGTGCCAGCAGCTTAGAGCGGGAGCAATACAATGAGCAGTTCTTC
TRBJ2-3 | TRBV6-1 | . | TRBD1 | CASSRDRDPTDTQYF | TGTGCCAGCAGTAGGGACAGGGATCCCACAGATACGCAGTATTTT
TRBJ2-5 | TRBV13 | . | . | CASSLLGGPLQETQYF | TGTGCCAGCAGCTTACTTGGAGGGCCTCTTCAAGAGACCCAGTACTTC
TRBJ2-2 | TRBV29-1 | . | . | CSVVYFDSANTGELFF | TGCAGCGTTGTTTACTTCGACAGCGCGAACACCGGGGAGCTGTTTTTT
TRBJ2-7 | TRBV21-1 | few | . | CASSPRQGRSYEQYF | TGTGCCAGCAGCCCACGACAGGGGCGCTCCTACGAGCAGTACTTC
TRBJ2-7 | TRBV5-1 | few | TRBD2 | CASSLRPSGNSSYEQYF | TGCGCCAGCAGCTTGAGGCCTAGCGGGAATAGCTCCTACGAGCAGTACTTC
TRBJ2-5 | TRBV18 | . | . | CASSPATRRQETQYF | TGTGCCAGCTCACCCGCGACTAGACGGCAAGAGACCCAGTACTTC
TRBJ1-1 | TRBV6-5 | . | . | CASSLQGTEAFF | TGTGCCAGCAGTCTACAGGGTACTGAAGCTTTCTTT
TRBJ2-5 | TRBV9 | . | . | CASSGTNRDRRETQYF | TGTGCCAGCAGCGGTACTAACAGGGATAGGAGAGAGACCCAGTACTTC
TRBJ2-7 | TRBV29-1 | . | TRBD2 | CSVVAGRPGALYEQYF | TGCAGCGTTGTAGCGGGGAGGCCGGGAGCTCTATACGAGCAGTACTTC
TRBJ1-1 | TRBV19 | once | . | CASSIISPMTEAFF | TGTGCCAGTAGTATAATAAGCCCGATGACTGAAGCTTTCTTT
TRBJ2-5 | TRBV28 | . | . | CASSLGRERRGETQYF | TGTGCCAGCAGTTTAGGTAGGGAGAGGCGTGGAGAGACCCAGTACTTC
TRBJ2-1 | TRBV4-3 | . | . | CASSLAPRDEQFF | TGCGCCAGCAGCCTAGCCCCGAGGGATGAGCAGTTCTTC
TRBJ2-7 | TRBV10-3 | . | . | CAISDKDTRRVYF | TGTGCCATCAGTGACAAGGACACCCGGAGGGTGTACTTC
TRBJ2-7 | TRBV27 | . | . | CASSPRGKRSYEQYF | TGTGCCAGCAGTCCCCGGGGGAAGCGATCCTACGAGCAGTACTTC
TRBJ2-3 | TRBV5-1 | . | . | CASSLTGTGDTQYF | TGCGCCAGCAGCTTAACAGGGACGGGAGATACGCAGTATTTT
TRBJ2-7 | TRBV4-2 | . | . | CASSQDGGGYEQYF | TGTGCCAGCAGCCAAGATGGTGGCGGGTACGAGCAGTACTTC
TRBJ1-5 | TRBV21-1 | . | . | CASSFTTSNQPQHF | TGTGCCAGCAGCTTTACAACTAGCAATCAGCCCCAGCATTTT
TRBJ1-1 | TRBV21-1 | . | . | CASSSTGGDFPTKEAFF | TGTGCCAGCAGCAGTACAGGGGGCGATTTCCCGACCAAAGAAGCTTTCTTT
TRBJ2-7 | TRBV7-9 | . | . | CASSLNRQSGYEQYF | TGTGCCAGCAGCTTAAATCGCCAGTCGGGGTACGAGCAGTACTTC
TRBJ2-1 | TRBV28 | . | TRBD1 | CASSPRTGGYNEQFF | TGTGCCAGCAGTCCCCGGACAGGGGGCTACAATGAGCAGTTCTTC
TRBJ1-4 | TRBV27 | . | . | CASSPQGSYSGKLFF | TGTGCCAGCAGTCCCCAGGGATCCTATAGCGGAAAACTGTTTTTT
TRBJ1-2 | TRBV7-9 | . | . | CASSSGPGHGGYTF | TGTGCCAGCAGCTCCGGGCCAGGACACGGGGGCTACACCTTC
TRBJ2-7 | TRBV5-6 | . | . | CASSFRDSRPYEQYF | TGTGCCAGCAGCTTTCGGGACTCTAGACCCTACGAGCAGTACTTC
TRBJ1-1 | TRBV29-1 | . | TRBD1 | CSVPGQGTEAFF | TGCAGCGTCCCGGGACAGGGGACTGAAGCTTTCTTT
TRBJ2-4 | TRBV6-1 | . | . | CASSEGGQKAKNIQYF | TGTGCCAGCAGTGAAGGGGGCCAGAAAGCCAAAAACATTCAGTACTTC
TRBJ2-7 | TRBV14 | once | TRBD2 | CASSHSSGRDYEQYF | TGTGCCAGCAGCCACTCTAGCGGGAGGGACTACGAGCAGTACTTC
TRBJ1-2 | TRBV6-1 | . | TRBD1 | CAGTGQGAYGYTF | TGTGCCGGGACCGGACAGGGTGCCTATGGCTACACCTTC